Listed below are T cell receptor beta chains from one sample, sequenced in a study of beta chain features in type 1 diabetes. Generated by immunoSEQ multiplex PCR, the TCRdb table keeps only in-frame clones and is missing some. The data show roughly 100,000 clones, approximately 30% seen once. The specimen sequenced was central memory CD4+ T cells from blood. The receptor set was obtained from a woman aged 18-29 years with type 1 diabetes. The CDR3 runs from the conserved cysteine through the conserved F or W. The D gene is left open where the match is weak. Where a row states a size, it is once, few, many or the class of an expanded clone; other rows omit it.

clone_size: few
d_call: -
j_call: TRBJ2-1
v_call: TRBV30
cdr3_aa: CAWSSRIEQFF
cdr3_nt: TGTGCCTGGAGTTCGAGGATTGAGCAGTTCTTC

clone_size: few
d_call: -
j_call: TRBJ2-2
v_call: TRBV7-3
cdr3_aa: CASSLNRNTGELFF
cdr3_nt: TGTGCCAGCAGCTTAAACAGGAACACCGGGGAGCTGTTTTTT

clone_size: -
d_call: TRBD1
j_call: TRBJ2-3
v_call: TRBV5-5
cdr3_aa: CASSVRDSPTDTQYF
cdr3_nt: TGTGCCAGCAGCGTCCGGGACAGCCCCACAGATACGCAGTATTTT

clone_size: few
d_call: TRBD2
j_call: TRBJ2-7
v_call: TRBV27
cdr3_aa: CASRPRTSGKYEQYF
cdr3_nt: TGTGCCAGCAGGCCCAGGACTAGCGGGAAGTACGAGCAGTACTTC

clone_size: -
d_call: TRBD1
j_call: TRBJ2-5
v_call: TRBV2
cdr3_aa: CASSEARTGGGRETQYF
cdr3_nt: TGTGCCAGCAGTGAAGCCCGTACAGGGGGCGGAAGGGAGACCCAGTACTTC

clone_size: few
d_call: -
j_call: TRBJ1-5
v_call: TRBV28
cdr3_aa: CASRGAPYQPQHF
cdr3_nt: TGTGCCAGCAGAGGGGCCCCATATCAGCCCCAGCATTTT

clone_size: few
d_call: TRBD2
j_call: TRBJ2-1
v_call: TRBV28
cdr3_aa: CASILAGEGDNEQFF
cdr3_nt: TGTGCCAGCATTCTAGCGGGAGAGGGGGACAATGAGCAGTTCTTC

clone_size: medium-sized
d_call: -
j_call: TRBJ1-5
v_call: TRBV29-1
cdr3_aa: CSVTVQGDSNQPQHF
cdr3_nt: TGCAGCGTTACCGTACAGGGAGACAGCAATCAGCCCCAGCATTTT

clone_size: few
d_call: -
j_call: TRBJ2-3
v_call: TRBV2
cdr3_aa: CASSSSTDTQYF
cdr3_nt: TGTGCCAGCAGTTCTAGCACAGATACGCAGTATTTT

clone_size: -
d_call: -
j_call: TRBJ1-2
v_call: TRBV7-9
cdr3_aa: CASSLATGRAGGYTF
cdr3_nt: TGTGCCAGCAGCTTAGCAACAGGCCGGGCCGGAGGCTACACCTTC

clone_size: -
d_call: TRBD1
j_call: TRBJ1-1
v_call: TRBV6-1
cdr3_aa: CASSERAGGNTEAFF
cdr3_nt: TGTGCCAGCAGTGAACGGGCAGGGGGGAACACTGAAGCTTTCTTT

clone_size: -
d_call: TRBD2
j_call: TRBJ2-5
v_call: TRBV2
cdr3_aa: CASKAGGRETQYF
cdr3_nt: TGTGCCAGCAAGGCGGGGGGCCGGGAGACCCAGTACTTC

clone_size: -
d_call: -
j_call: TRBJ2-3
v_call: TRBV29-1
cdr3_aa: CSVESPTDTQYF
cdr3_nt: TGCAGCGTTGAAAGCCCCACAGATACGCAGTATTTT

clone_size: -
d_call: -
j_call: TRBJ1-5
v_call: TRBV29-1
cdr3_aa: CSVGHSSNQPQHF
cdr3_nt: TGCAGCGTTGGACACAGTAGCAATCAGCCCCAGCATTTT

clone_size: few
d_call: -
j_call: TRBJ2-1
v_call: TRBV5-1
cdr3_aa: CASSLYPGVGEQFF
cdr3_nt: TGCGCCAGCAGCTTGTATCCAGGGGTTGGCGAGCAGTTCTTC

clone_size: once
d_call: TRBD1
j_call: TRBJ2-7
v_call: TRBV7-2
cdr3_aa: CASSLVRGPTYEQYF
cdr3_nt: TGTGCCAGCAGCCTCGTCAGGGGGCCTACCTACGAGCAGTACTTC

clone_size: -
d_call: -
j_call: TRBJ1-5
v_call: TRBV6-5
cdr3_aa: CASSFLGGVQPQHF
cdr3_nt: TGTGCCAGCAGTTTCTTGGGGGGGGTTCAGCCCCAGCATTTT

clone_size: -
d_call: -
j_call: TRBJ1-5
v_call: TRBV7-2
cdr3_aa: CASSLGHNQPQHF
cdr3_nt: TGTGCCAGCAGCTTAGGTCATAATCAGCCCCAGCATTTT

clone_size: few
d_call: TRBD2
j_call: TRBJ2-1
v_call: TRBV5-1
cdr3_aa: CASSVPSGGVNEQFF
cdr3_nt: TGCGCCAGCAGCGTCCCGAGCGGGGGGGTCAATGAGCAGTTCTTC

clone_size: few
d_call: TRBD1
j_call: TRBJ2-1
v_call: TRBV5-1
cdr3_aa: CASSLGPGGNNEQFF
cdr3_nt: TGCGCCAGCAGCTTGGGCCCAGGGGGAAACAATGAGCAGTTCTTC

clone_size: -
d_call: -
j_call: TRBJ1-1
v_call: TRBV29-1
cdr3_aa: CSVMGEGRYTEAFF
cdr3_nt: TGCAGCGTTATGGGGGAGGGGAGGTACACTGAAGCTTTCTTT

clone_size: -
d_call: -
j_call: TRBJ2-7
v_call: TRBV18
cdr3_aa: CASSRRSIRGAGYEQYF
cdr3_nt: TGTGCCAGCTCCCGAAGAAGTATTCGGGGGGCAGGGTACGAGCAGTACTTC

clone_size: -
d_call: TRBD2
j_call: TRBJ2-5
v_call: TRBV5-1
cdr3_aa: CASSLDGPGGGRGTQYF
cdr3_nt: TGCGCCAGCAGCTTGGATGGTCCCGGGGGGGGGCGCGGGACCCAGTACTTC

clone_size: -
d_call: -
j_call: TRBJ2-5
v_call: TRBV2
cdr3_aa: CASSEGLRGSQYF
cdr3_nt: TGTGCCAGCAGTGAGGGCCTCCGAGGGTCCCAGTACTTC

clone_size: -
d_call: -
j_call: TRBJ2-5
v_call: TRBV4-1
cdr3_aa: CASSLHGVDQETQYF
cdr3_nt: TGCGCCAGCAGCCTCCACGGGGTGGATCAAGAGACCCAGTACTTC